This T cell receptor beta chain is from a study of shared clonotypes between healthy human individuals. Study context: Contributing individuals were a couple of females and three males aged 18 to 49.

This was a deep-level run. Each replicate PCR on the sorted subsets used approximately 200 ng DNA (around 31,000 T cell genomes). Some clones are missing from TCRdb's copy, which holds only in-frame ones; the method was immunoSEQ multiplex PCR. The sample carries around 720,000 clones, less than 80% recorded once. This clone came up a few times. CDR1 and CDR2 from the germline V gene are SNHLY and FYNNEI. The CDR3 contains 15 residues. After removal of 7 bases from V and 7 bases from J, the junction contained 11 bases not matched to a gene. This chain uses TRBV2 with TRBJ2-1; the match to TRBD2 covers 9 bases. Sequencing was performed on memory CD4+ T cells sorted from blood. As for subset: CD45RA-negative fraction. The sequence was obtained from a woman in her 30s in good health. This CDR3 reads CASTAELAGRNEQFF. The CDR3 DNA follows: TGTGCCAGCACCGCCGAACTAGCGGGTAGAAATGAGCAGTTCTTC.